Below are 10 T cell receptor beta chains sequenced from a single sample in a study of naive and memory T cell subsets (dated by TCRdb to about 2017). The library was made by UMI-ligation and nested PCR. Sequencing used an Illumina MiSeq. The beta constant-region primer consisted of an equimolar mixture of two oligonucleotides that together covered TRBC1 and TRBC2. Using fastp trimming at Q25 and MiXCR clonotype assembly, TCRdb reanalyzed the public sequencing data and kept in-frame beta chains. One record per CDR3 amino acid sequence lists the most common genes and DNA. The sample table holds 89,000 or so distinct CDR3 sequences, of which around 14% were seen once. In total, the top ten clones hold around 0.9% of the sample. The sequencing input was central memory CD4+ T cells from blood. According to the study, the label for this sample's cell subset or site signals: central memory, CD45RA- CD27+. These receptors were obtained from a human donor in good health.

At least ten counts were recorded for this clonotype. CDR3 nucleotides: TGTGCCAGCAGCATTGACGGGACAGCCTACGAGCAGTACTTC. It is translated as CASSIDGTAYEQYF. The genes are TRBV7-9 and TRBJ2-7; TRBD1 matches 7 bases. The CDR3 covers 14 residues. V trimming: 5 bases; J trimming: 2 bases; junction bases outside the gene matches: 6. From germline, CDR1 is SEHNR and CDR2 FQNEAQ (reference sequence).

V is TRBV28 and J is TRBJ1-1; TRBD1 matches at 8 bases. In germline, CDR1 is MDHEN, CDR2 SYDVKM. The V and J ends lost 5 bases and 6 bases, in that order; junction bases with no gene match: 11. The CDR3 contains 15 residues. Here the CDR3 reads CASSPSGQGNAEAFF. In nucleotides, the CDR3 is TGTGCCAGCAGTCCCAGCGGACAGGGCAACGCTGAAGCTTTCTTT.

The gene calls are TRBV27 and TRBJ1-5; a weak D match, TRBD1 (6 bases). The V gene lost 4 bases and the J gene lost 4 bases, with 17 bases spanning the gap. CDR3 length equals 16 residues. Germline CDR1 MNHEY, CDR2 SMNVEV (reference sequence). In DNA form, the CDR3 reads TGTGCCAGCAGTTCATTGATCGGGACACCTAATCAGCCCCAGCATTTT. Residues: CASSSLIGTPNQPQHF.

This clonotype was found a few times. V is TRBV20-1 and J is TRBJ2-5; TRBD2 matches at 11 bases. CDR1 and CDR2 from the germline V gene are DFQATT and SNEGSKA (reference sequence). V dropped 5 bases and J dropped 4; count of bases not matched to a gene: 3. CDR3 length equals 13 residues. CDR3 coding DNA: TGCAGTGCTCCAACTAGCGGGAGAGAGACCCAGTACTTC. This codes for CSAPTSGRETQYF.

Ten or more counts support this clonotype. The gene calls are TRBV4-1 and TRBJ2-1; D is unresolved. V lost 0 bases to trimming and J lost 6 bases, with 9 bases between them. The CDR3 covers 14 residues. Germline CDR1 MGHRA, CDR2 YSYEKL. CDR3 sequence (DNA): TGCGCCAGCAGCCAAGATCATCTTCTCAATGAGCAGTTCTTC. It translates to CASSQDHLLNEQFF.

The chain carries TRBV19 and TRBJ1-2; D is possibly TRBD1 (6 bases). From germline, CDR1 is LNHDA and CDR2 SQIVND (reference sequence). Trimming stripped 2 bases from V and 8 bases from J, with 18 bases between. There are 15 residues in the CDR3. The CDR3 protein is CASSIFAGAVYGYTF. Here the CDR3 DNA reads TGTGCCAGTAGTATATTCGCGGGGGCGGTCTACGGCTACACCTTC.

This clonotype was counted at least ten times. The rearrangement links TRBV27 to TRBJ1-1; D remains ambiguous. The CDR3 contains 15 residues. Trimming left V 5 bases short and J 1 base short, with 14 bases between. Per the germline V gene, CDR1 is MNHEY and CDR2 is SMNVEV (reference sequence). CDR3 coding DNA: TGTGCCAGCAGTCTTAATTTGGTAAGGAACACTGAAGCTTTCTTT. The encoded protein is CASSLNLVRNTEAFF.

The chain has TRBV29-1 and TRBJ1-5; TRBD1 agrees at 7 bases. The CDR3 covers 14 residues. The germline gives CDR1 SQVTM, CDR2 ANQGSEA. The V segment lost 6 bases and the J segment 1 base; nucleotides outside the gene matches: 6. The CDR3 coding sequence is TGCAGCGTCGGCACAGGGGTAAGCAATCAGCCCCAGCATTTT. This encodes CSVGTGVSNQPQHF.

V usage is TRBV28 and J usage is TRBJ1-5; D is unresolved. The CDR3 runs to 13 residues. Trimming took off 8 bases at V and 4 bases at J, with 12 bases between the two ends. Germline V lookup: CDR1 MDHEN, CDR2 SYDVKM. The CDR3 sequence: CASRFITNQPQHF. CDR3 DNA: TGTGCCAGCCGATTCATCACGAATCAGCCCCAGCATTTT.

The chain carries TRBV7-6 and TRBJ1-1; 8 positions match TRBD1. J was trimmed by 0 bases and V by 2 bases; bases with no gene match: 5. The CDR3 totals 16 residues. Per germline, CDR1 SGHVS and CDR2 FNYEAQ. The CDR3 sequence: CASSLMTGDMNTEAFF. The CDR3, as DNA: TGTGCCAGCAGCTTAATGACAGGGGACATGAACACTGAAGCTTTCTTT.